Below, 21 T cell receptor beta chains from the same sample are listed, as sequenced in a study of human T cells and chemical hapten exposure. TCRdb reprocessed the RACE reads via MiXCR and lists one record per CDR3 protein. The sample lists 380,000 or so distinct CDR3 sequences; 5% to 6.5% were seen once. Time point meaning: pre-sensitization, week 0. Regarding treatment: therapeutic diphenylcyclopropenone sensitization with weekly scalp DPC. The sample in question was whole blood, obtained in connection with sensitization to the hapten diphenylcyclopropenone (DPC). These receptors were obtained from a woman aged 18 to 35 with alopecia areata. Some clones in this sample may be carry-over from other donors' samples.

This clonotype was counted many times. The chain combines TRBV12-3 or TRBV12-4 with TRBJ1-4; perhaps TRBD1 as D (5 bases). This CDR3 is 12 amino acids long. The V and J ends lost 1 base and 14 bases respectively, with 11 bases between them. The DNA for the CDR3 is TGTGCCAGCAGTTTAGTTGGGGCCGAGCTGTTTTTT. Translated: CASSLVGAELFF.

In its sample, this clonotype was seen many times. The chain joins TRBV6-1 to TRBJ2-7; D is tentatively TRBD1 or TRBD2 (6 bases each). The V end was cut by 4 bases, the J end by 1 base, with 11 bases between. This CDR3 contains 14 residues. The germline CDR1 and CDR2 sequences are MNHNS and SASEGT. DNA for the CDR3: TGTGCCAGCAGTGCAAGGGGGGTTTCCTACGAGCAGTACTTC. Encoded protein: CASSARGVSYEQYF.

This clonotype has at least ten counts. The rearrangement joins TRBV3-1 to TRBJ1-5, with D tentatively TRBD1 (6 bases). The V end was cut by 1 base, the J end by 4 bases, with 8 bases between. Germline V CDR1 and CDR2: LGHDT, YNNKEL (reference sequence). The CDR3 has 14 residues. In nucleotides, the CDR3 is TGTGCCAGCAGCCAAGGTGGACAGAATCAGCCCCAGCATTTT. It encodes CASSQGGQNQPQHF.

The gene calls are TRBV3-1 and TRBJ2-3; a possible D gene is TRBD2 (7 bases). Per germline, CDR1 LGHDT and CDR2 YNNKEL (reference sequence). Trimming left V 2 bases short and J 4 bases short, with 16 bases between. The CDR3 has 16 amino acids. CDR3 in amino acids: CASSQSLGGRSDTQYF. DNA of the CDR3: TGTGCCAGCAGCCAATCCTTGGGGGGGCGTTCAGATACGCAGTATTTT.

In its sample, this clonotype was seen many times. Here the CDR3 DNA reads TGCGCCAGCTTAGCCGAAGGGAATTCACCCCTCCACTTT. It codes for CASLAEGNSPLHF. The V gene is TRBV10-2, the J gene TRBJ1-6; D is unresolved. Trimming cost V 8 bases and J 7 bases, with 12 bases left between them. Germline V lookup: CDR1 WSHSY, CDR2 SAAADI. The CDR3 consists of 13 residues.

This clonotype has just a few counts. The V and J genes are TRBV7-8 and TRBJ1-2, with D maybe TRBD1 (5 bases). CDR3 length equals 15 residues. With 2 bases removed from V and 7 bases from J, the gap between germline ends came to 17 bases. The V gene's germline CDR1 is SGHVS and CDR2 FQNEAQ. The CDR3 region has the DNA TGTGCCAGCAGCTTATCCTCACAGGAGGGTAGTGGCTACACCTTC. As protein: CASSLSSQEGSGYTF.

V and J are TRBV6-2 or TRBV6-3 and TRBJ1-1, with D unclear. Trimming took off 5 bases at V and 0 bases at J, with 7 bases between the two ends. The CDR3 runs to 13 residues. CDR1 and CDR2 (germline): MNHEY, SVGEGT. CDR3 amino acids: CASSEIMNTEAFF. The DNA for the CDR3 is TGTGCCAGCAGTGAGATCATGAACACTGAAGCTTTCTTT.

This chain connects TRBV9 to TRBJ2-3; the D gene is possibly TRBD2 (6 bases). The V gene lost 0 bases and the J gene lost 6 bases, with 17 bases spanning the gap. The CDR3 is 16 residues long. Germline V gives CDR1 SGDLS, CDR2 YYNGEE. The CDR3 spells CASSVGPAGLTDTQYF. The CDR3, as DNA: TGTGCCAGCAGCGTAGGTCCGGCGGGACTCACGGATACGCAGTATTTT.

In this sample, this clonotype turned up many times. The gene calls are TRBV11-2 and TRBJ2-1; 8 bases agree with TRBD2. CDR1 and CDR2 from the germline V gene are SGHAT and FQNNGV. There are 17 residues in the CDR3. The V segment lost 6 bases and the J segment 2 bases; nucleotides outside the gene matches: 12. The DNA of the CDR3 is TGTGCCAGCAGTTTTACAATCGCGGGGGGAGCCTACAATGAGCAGTTCTTC. Protein product: CASSFTIAGGAYNEQFF. The full variable domain, with the rest looked up from reference TRBV11-2 and TRBJ2-1, is EAGVAQSPRYKIIEKRQSVAFWCNPISGHATLYWYQQILGQGPKLLIQFQNNGVVDDSQLPKDRFSAERLKGVDSTLKIQPAKLEDSAVYLCASSFTIAGGAYNEQFFGPGTRLTVL.

This clonotype occurred many times. This chain joins TRBV29-1 and TRBJ1-2; weak D call: TRBD1 (5 bases). The CDR3 has 14 amino acids. Per germline, CDR1 SQVTM and CDR2 ANQGSEA. V lost 1 base and J lost 5, with 14 bases in between. The CDR3, as DNA: TGCAGCGTTGAAGGGGACGTTGGGGTTTATGGCTACACCTTC. Its protein product is CSVEGDVGVYGYTF.

The chain couples TRBV29-1 to TRBJ2-2, with unresolved D. Germline loops: CDR1 SQVTM, CDR2 ANQGSEA. Between the trimmed V and J ends, which lost 5 bases and 4 bases, there was a span of 11 bases. The CDR3 spans 13 residues. The CDR3 sequence is CSVSIQSTGELFF. CDR3 nucleotides: TGCAGCGTTTCCATACAGTCCACCGGGGAGCTGTTTTTT.

The rearrangement uses TRBV4-1 and TRBJ1-6, with D unclear. Germline-derived CDR1 and CDR2 are MGHRA and YSYEKL. This CDR3 region has 12 residues. Trimming pared 2 bases from V and 6 bases from J, leaving 2 bases between. CDR3 in amino acids: CASSQSNSPLHF. The DNA of the CDR3 is TGCGCCAGCAGCCAATCTAATTCACCCCTCCACTTT.

This clonotype was observed a handful of times. This chain links TRBV11-1 with TRBJ1-1; D not certain. Trimming shortened V by 6 bases and J by 10 bases, and 15 bases separated the two germline ends. CDR3 length: 12 residues. CDR1 is SGHAT and CDR2 is FQDESV in the germline V gene (reference sequence). Written as DNA, the CDR3 is TGTGCCAGCAGTTCTGGGCCCATTTCAGCTTTCTTT. Protein sequence: CASSSGPISAFF.

The chain uses TRBV4-2 and TRBJ2-3; 10 nucleotides agree with TRBD2. Germline V gives CDR1 LGHNA, CDR2 YNFKEQ. This CDR3 region has 17 residues. V lost 1 base, J lost 4 bases, and 8 bases stayed unmatched. The CDR3 region is CASSQVLSGGAADTQYF. DNA for the CDR3: TGTGCCAGCAGCCAAGTCCTAAGCGGGGGGGCCGCAGATACGCAGTATTTT.

This clonotype was recorded at least ten times. The V and J genes are TRBV15 and TRBJ1-3, with unresolved D. This CDR3 comprises 13 residues. Trimming removed 0 bases at V and 8 bases at J, with 8 bases between. CDR1 LNHNV and CDR2 YYDKDF come from the germline V gene (reference sequence). The DNA of the CDR3 is TGTGCCACCAGCAGAGAAGGGTTGGACACCATATATTTT. Amino acids: CATSREGLDTIYF.

This clonotype was seen more than once but under ten times. The chain carries TRBV20-1 and TRBJ2-1; 7 nucleotides agree with TRBD2. Germline CDR1 DFQATT, CDR2 SNEGSKA (reference sequence). V lost 6 bases and J lost 5; bases outside the gene matches: 10. This CDR3 has 14 residues. Here the CDR3 reads CSARSAGGNNEQFF. CDR3 nucleotide sequence: TGCAGTGCCAGGAGTGCCGGGGGGAACAATGAGCAGTTCTTC.

This clonotype came up a few times. The chain employs TRBV7-2 and TRBJ1-3; a possible D gene is TRBD1 (5 bases). CDR3 size: 15 residues. CDR1 is SGHTA, CDR2 FQGNSA, per germline. V gave up 5 bases and J gave up 4 bases, with 15 bases separating them. CDR3 coding DNA: TGTGCCAGCAGCCCCGACAGCGCGAGGGGAAACACCATATATTTT. It encodes CASSPDSARGNTIYF.

This clonotype occurred a few times. The rearrangement uses TRBV4-3 and TRBJ2-2, with D possibly being TRBD1 (6 bases). This CDR3 spans 17 amino acids. Germline CDR1 reads LGHNA; CDR2 reads YSLEER. Trimming took off 4 bases at V and 1 base at J, with 16 bases between the two ends. The CDR3 nucleotides read TGCGCCAGCAGCCGGGACCGGACAGACAAGAACACCGGGGAGCTGTTTTTT. Translating it yields CASSRDRTDKNTGELFF.

This clonotype was counted at least ten times. The genes are TRBV12-3 or TRBV12-4 and TRBJ2-3; 11 bases are a match to TRBD2. This CDR3 is 16 amino acids long. The V segment lost 5 bases and the J segment 0 bases; nucleotides outside the gene matches: 4. CDR3 residues: CASSPGLAASTDTQYF. CDR3 sequence (DNA): TGTGCCAGCAGTCCGGGACTAGCGGCTAGCACAGATACGCAGTATTTT.

This clonotype has at least ten counts. The J gene is TRBJ1-5, the V gene TRBV6-2 or TRBV6-3; D unclear. This CDR3 has 13 amino acids. Germline lookup yields CDR1 MNHEY and CDR2 SVGEGT. V dropped 4 bases and J dropped 0 bases, with 4 bases sitting between them. The CDR3, as DNA: TGTGCCAGCAGTTCTTATAGCAATCAGCCCCAGCATTTT. The encoded protein is CASSSYSNQPQHF.

This chain joins TRBV9 and TRBJ2-3; 8 bases line up with TRBD2. V gave up 2 bases and J gave up 7 bases; unmatched junction bases: 9. Germline V CDR1 and CDR2: SGDLS, YYNGEE. This CDR3 comprises 15 residues. The CDR3 DNA follows: TGTGCCAGCAGCGTGGGAGGACTAGCAAGTCATACGCAGTATTTT. Translating it yields CASSVGGLASHTQYF.